The 14 T cell receptor beta chains presented below share a single source sample, sequenced in a study of T cells in localized non-small cell lung cancer. The repertoire was sequenced with immunoSEQ multiplex PCR; TCRdb's copy has only in-frame clones and lacks some. The sample includes approximately 63,000 clones, around nine tenths of them seen just once. This specimen consisted of peripheral blood, obtained before any cancer treatment. The receptors originated from a man aged 40 to 70 with stage I squamous cell lung carcinoma.

J is TRBJ2-7 and V is TRBV28; possibly TRBD1 or TRBD2 for D (7 bases each). With 3 bases removed from V and 3 bases from J, the gap between germline ends came to 15 bases. The CDR3 covers 15 residues. Per the germline V gene, CDR1 is MDHEN and CDR2 is SYDVKM. CDR3: CASSFPPRGGYEQYF. The CDR3 DNA follows: TGTGCCAGCAGTTTCCCCCCCAGGGGGGGCTACGAGCAGTACTTC.

This rearrangement joins TRBV10-3 to TRBJ2-1, with D tentatively TRBD2 (7 bases). The CDR3 covers 16 residues. Germline CDR1 reads ENHRY; CDR2 reads SYGVKD. The V gene lost 1 base and the J gene lost 0 bases, with 10 bases spanning the gap. CDR3 sequence reads: CAISEWGGSSYNEQFF. DNA of the CDR3: TGTGCCATCAGTGAGTGGGGGGGCAGCTCCTACAATGAGCAGTTCTTC.

The CDR3 nucleotides are TGCAGCGCCCTACCTCCGGGACTAGCGGCTGATACGCAGTATTTT. Residues: CSALPPGLAADTQYF. This chain joins TRBV29-1 and TRBJ2-3, with TRBD2 matching 11 bases. V shed 7 bases, J shed 6 bases, and the junction held 12 bases outside the gene matches. From germline, CDR1 is SQVTM and CDR2 ANQGSEA. The CDR3 has 15 residues.

The J gene is TRBJ2-5, the V gene TRBV28; TRBD2 matches at 12 bases. V shed 3 bases and J 9 bases; nucleotides not matched to a gene: 2. Per the germline V gene, CDR1 is MDHEN and CDR2 is SYDVKM. The CDR3 loop spans 13 amino acids. Here the CDR3 reads CASSFLAGGAQYF. For the CDR3, the DNA is TGTGCCAGCAGTTTCCTAGCGGGAGGGGCCCAGTACTTC.

The rearrangement links TRBV5-1 to TRBJ2-1; tentative D call: TRBD1 (5 bases). Germline loops: CDR1 SGHRS, CDR2 YFSETQ. The CDR3 spans 15 residues. Trimming took 0 bases from V and 7 from J, leaving 14 bases between them. CDR3 bases: TGCGCCAGCAGCTTGGGACAGACCGACGGTAATGAGCAGTTCTTC. Encoded protein: CASSLGQTDGNEQFF.

The chain couples TRBV27 to TRBJ2-4, with 16 bases lining up with TRBD2. Trimming removed 5 bases from V and 5 bases from J; junction bases left unmatched: 6. This CDR3 contains 17 residues. Per germline, CDR1 MNHEY and CDR2 SMNVEV (reference sequence). DNA for the CDR3: TGTGCCAGCAGTCGGGGACTAGCGGGAGGGTGGGAAAACATTCAGTACTTC. Encoded protein: CASSRGLAGGWENIQYF.

The chain has TRBV6-1 and TRBJ2-1; D might be TRBD1 (5 bases). Per germline, CDR1 MNHNS and CDR2 SASEGT. This CDR3 is built from 15 residues. Trimming shortened V by 10 bases and J by 3 bases, and 19 bases separated the two germline ends. The CDR3 loop reads CAIRPTVSNYNEQFF. DNA for the CDR3: TGTGCCATCAGACCGACAGTTTCGAACTACAATGAGCAGTTCTTC.

The rearrangement uses TRBV25-1 and TRBJ1-2; D is unclear. Trimming removed 2 bases from V and 5 bases from J, with 12 bases in between. Germline V lookup: CDR1 MGHDK, CDR2 SYGVNS. The CDR3 has 14 residues. CDR3 protein: CASSENPETYGYTF. CDR3 nucleotide sequence: TGTGCCAGCAGTGAAAATCCAGAGACGTATGGCTACACCTTC.

This chain connects TRBV11-2 to TRBJ2-5; tentatively, D is TRBD2 (6 bases). Germline CDR1 SGHAT, CDR2 FQNNGV. This CDR3 is 14 amino acids long. V dropped 2 bases and J dropped 5 bases, with 12 bases sitting between them. CDR3 coding DNA: TGTGCCAGCAGCTTAATGGGGAGCGGGGAGACCCAGTACTTC. Protein product: CASSLMGSGETQYF.

The chain joins TRBV27 to TRBJ2-2; unclear D gene. V was trimmed by 0 bases and J by 1 base, leaving 0 bases between them. The germline V gene has CDR1 MNHEY and CDR2 SMNVEV (reference sequence). This CDR3 region has 13 residues. The CDR3 is CASSLSNTGELFF. The CDR3 DNA sequence: TGTGCCAGCAGTTTATCGAACACCGGGGAGCTGTTTTTT.

The chain carries TRBV28 and TRBJ2-7, with a possible D match to TRBD2 (5 bases). The CDR3 consists of 13 residues. Germline assignment: CDR1 MDHEN and CDR2 SYDVKM. The ends were cut back, 5 bases at V and 6 bases at J, with 14 bases in the middle. CDR3 nucleotides: TGTGCCAGCAGTCCTAGCTCTTGGTCCGAGCAGTACTTC. Residues: CASSPSSWSEQYF.

This clone showed up just once. DNA for the CDR3: TGTGCCAGCAGCCGAGGGCAGGGGAGCGCTGAAGCTTTCTTT. The encoded protein is CASSRGQGSAEAFF. This chain connects TRBV6-5 to TRBJ1-1; perhaps TRBD1 as D (6 bases). Germline CDR1 is MNHEY and CDR2 is SVGAGI. CDR3 length: 14 residues. With 6 bases removed from V and 6 bases from J, the gap between germline ends came to 17 bases.

This clone appeared a single time. This chain uses TRBV28 with TRBJ2-5; D tentatively fits TRBD1 or TRBD2 (5 bases each). V lost 5 bases and J lost 7, with 17 bases in between. Germline CDR1 reads MDHEN; CDR2 reads SYDVKM. This CDR3 comprises 14 residues. In DNA, the CDR3 is TGTGCCAGCAGTATAGCCGGGACCGGTTGGACCCAGTACTTC. Amino acids: CASSIAGTGWTQYF.

This sequence joins TRBV9 and TRBJ1-6; 11 positions match TRBD1. Germline-derived CDR1 and CDR2 are SGDLS and YYNGEE. There are 15 residues in the CDR3. The ends lost 3 bases at V and 12 bases at J; junction bases unmatched: 8. CDR3 DNA: TGTGCCAGCAGCGGACCGGACAGGGGGCGGGGACCCCTCCACTTT. This codes for CASSGPDRGRGPLHF.